This T cell receptor beta chain comes out of a study of blood T cell repertoires in COVID-19. The germline CDR1 and CDR2 sequences are KGHSH and LQKENI. Trimming removed 6 bases from V and 5 bases from J; junction bases left unmatched: 3. This CDR3 is built from 13 residues. Using immunoSEQ multiplex PCR, the repertoire was profiled, and TCRdb retains in-frame clones only, with some absent. Of fewer than 350,000 clones listed, approximately 91% are singletons. The study counted Cohort 3 donors as recovered given two negative PCRs, clearance, or symptom resolution. Sequences were obtained from PBMCs or T cells enriched from blood (not recorded which). The V gene is TRBV18, the J gene TRBJ2-7; 11 bases are shared with TRBD1. This TCR was sampled from a man between 60 and 75 years old who had recovered from COVID-19. CDR3 coding DNA: TGTGCCAGCTCTAGGGACAGGGGGGACGAGCAGTACTTC. Amino acids: CASSRDRGDEQYF.